The 21 T cell receptor beta chains reported below all come from one sample, sequenced in a study of PD-L1 blockade in urothelial cancer. Only in-frame clones appear in the TCRdb table, and some are missing; sequencing was by immunoSEQ multiplex PCR. The sample lists 98,000 or so clones, around 91% occurring once. Regarding time point: pretreatment peripheral blood. The sequenced sample was PBMCs, obtained around atezolizumab (anti-PD-L1) treatment. The receptors were sampled from a man in his sixties with urothelial cancer.

The chain uses TRBV5-8 and TRBJ2-3, with 8 bases that match TRBD2. Trimming cost V 4 bases and J 2 bases; bases outside gene matches: 12. This CDR3 is built from 17 residues. The germline CDR1 and CDR2 sequences are SGHTS and YDEGEE. The CDR3 is CASSHGLAGYSTDTQYF. The CDR3 nucleotides read TGTGCCAGCAGCCACGGGCTAGCGGGTTATTCCACAGATACGCAGTATTTT.

The V call is TRBV28, the J call TRBJ2-5, with TRBD1 matching over 8 bases. The CDR3 contains 15 residues. With V trimmed by 5 bases and J by 5 bases, 10 bases remained unmatched. Looked up from germline, CDR1 is MDHEN and CDR2 is SYDVKM. CDR3 in DNA: TGTGCCAGCAGTACCTTTGACAGGGGAATGGAGACCCAGTACTTC. This sequence encodes CASSTFDRGMETQYF.

The chain recombines TRBV15 with TRBJ1-3; D is unclear. V was cut by 0 bases and J by 0 bases, with 9 bases left in between. Looked up from germline, CDR1 is LNHNV and CDR2 is YYDKDF (reference sequence). The CDR3 covers 16 residues. The DNA for the CDR3 is TGTGCCACCAGCAGAGATCCGGGAAACTCTGGAAACACCATATATTTT. The encoded protein is CATSRDPGNSGNTIYF.

This chain connects TRBV9 to TRBJ1-1; the match to TRBD1 covers 9 bases. The V segment lost 4 bases and the J segment 4 bases; nucleotides outside the gene matches: 11. The CDR3 is 16 amino acids. From germline, CDR1 is SGDLS and CDR2 YYNGEE. CDR3 nucleotide sequence: TGTGCCAGCAGCCCAGCCGGGACAGGGCCCGTCACTGAAGCTTTCTTT. Translating gives CASSPAGTGPVTEAFF.

The gene calls are TRBV9 and TRBJ2-5, with a weak D call TRBD1 (5 bases). This CDR3 has 14 amino acids. V was cut by 0 bases and J by 5 bases, with 11 bases left in between. The germline V gene has CDR1 SGDLS and CDR2 YYNGEE. CDR3 bases: TGTGCCAGCAGCGTAGCTGGCAGGGCGGAGACCCAGTACTTC. This codes for CASSVAGRAETQYF.

This clone was found once. This chain links TRBV5-5 with TRBJ2-1; 10 nucleotides match TRBD1. The germline CDR1 and CDR2 sequences are SGHKS and YYEKEE (reference sequence). CDR3 size: 13 residues. V lost 3 bases, J lost 15 bases, and 9 bases stayed unmatched. Here the CDR3 reads CASSWGGTGVGFF. CDR3 nucleotides: TGTGCCAGCAGCTGGGGGGGGACAGGGGTGGGGTTCTTC.

V usage is TRBV9 and J usage is TRBJ1-4, with 7 bases that match TRBD1. Germline V gene lookup returns CDR1 SGDLS and CDR2 YYNGEE. The V and J ends lost 0 bases and 0 bases, in that order; junction bases with no gene match: 5. This CDR3 has 17 residues. The CDR3 is CASSVGRGVATNEKLFF. The CDR3 DNA reads TGTGCCAGCAGCGTAGGCAGGGGGGTTGCAACTAATGAAAAACTGTTTTTT.

The table lists this clone with a count of one. The CDR3 region is CASSLTPRGDTEAFF. For the CDR3, the DNA is TGTGCCAGCAGCTTAACCCCCAGGGGGGACACTGAAGCTTTCTTT. The chain has TRBV7-3 and TRBJ1-1; 7 nucleotides match TRBD1. J gave up 3 bases and V 0 bases, and 4 bases lay outside the gene matches. Germline values: CDR1 SGHTA, CDR2 FQGTGA. The CDR3 runs 15 residues. The complete variable domain, with remaining parts taken from reference TRBV7-3 and TRBJ1-1, reads GAGVSQTPSNKVTEKGKYVELRCDPISGHTALYWYRQSLGQGPEFLIYFQGTGAADDSGLPNDRFFAVRPEGSVSTLKIQRTERGDSAVYLCASSLTPRGDTEAFFGQGTRLTVV.

The V call is TRBV29-1, the J call TRBJ1-4; tentatively, D is TRBD1 (5 bases). Germline-derived CDR1 and CDR2 are SQVTM and ANQGSEA. Trimming cost V 5 bases and J 11 bases, with 24 bases left between them. This CDR3 comprises 15 residues. The CDR3 region has the DNA TGCAGCGTTTCGGGGGAAACGAGTGGGGCTGAGAAACTGTTTTTT. It is translated as CSVSGETSGAEKLFF.

This clone is a singleton in its sample. The rearrangement joins TRBV4-1 to TRBJ1-3; 8 bases agree with TRBD1. The length of the CDR3 is 15 residues. Per the germline V gene, CDR1 is MGHRA and CDR2 is YSYEKL. V was pared by 3 bases and J by 1 base, with 2 bases of the junction left unmatched. CDR3: CASSQGTGSGNTIYF. The CDR3 coding sequence is TGCGCCAGCAGCCAGGGGACAGGATCTGGAAACACCATATATTTT.

The genes are TRBV2 and TRBJ2-1; 9 bases map to TRBD1. The trim removed 4 bases at V and 6 bases at J, leaving 1 base unmatched. This CDR3 spans 13 amino acids. Germline assignment: CDR1 SNHLY and CDR2 FYNNEI. The CDR3 bases are TGTGCCAGCAGTGGACAGGGGGGCAATGAGCAGTTCTTC. This gives the protein CASSGQGGNEQFF.

The chain is built from TRBV11-2 and TRBJ2-7; 8 nucleotides agree with TRBD2. With V trimmed by 5 bases and J by 2 bases, 11 bases remained unmatched. CDR3 length: 16 residues. Germline V CDR1 and CDR2: SGHAT, FQNNGV. CDR3 amino acids: CASSPPSGGVTYEQYF. As DNA, the CDR3 is TGTGCCAGCAGCCCCCCCTCGGGAGGGGTGACCTACGAGCAGTACTTC.

The chain has TRBV25-1 and TRBJ2-7; D is possibly TRBD1 (6 bases). V was cut by 4 bases and J by 3 bases, with 13 bases left in between. The CDR3 covers 14 residues. Germline CDR1 and CDR2: MGHDK and SYGVNS. The CDR3 nucleotides are TGTGCCAGCAGTGGAACGGACAGATTCTACGAGCAGTACTTC. Protein: CASSGTDRFYEQYF.

The V call is TRBV6-5, the J call TRBJ1-2; D call uncertain. Germline V gene data show CDR1 as MNHEY and CDR2 as SVGAGI. CDR3 length: 14 residues. Trimming took off 5 bases at V and 2 bases at J, with 12 bases between the two ends. For the CDR3, the DNA is TGTGCCAGCAGTACCCGTGAGGGAAACTATGGCTACACCTTC. Translated: CASSTREGNYGYTF.

The gene calls are TRBV6-6 and TRBJ2-3, with 7 bases fitting TRBD1. Germline trimming cut 6 bases from V and 7 bases from J; bases unmatched to any gene: 4. This CDR3 is built from 12 residues. CDR1 is MNHNY, CDR2 SVGAGI, per germline (reference sequence). The CDR3 reads CASRQGGHTQYF. The DNA for the CDR3 is TGTGCCAGCAGACAAGGGGGCCATACGCAGTATTTT.

This clone was counted between two and nine times. The chain couples TRBV5-1 to TRBJ2-3, with D possibly being TRBD1 (6 bases). This CDR3 spans 14 amino acids. V lost 0 bases and J lost 1, with 6 bases in between. Germline V gene sequence: CDR1 SGHRS, CDR2 YFSETQ. This chain's CDR3 is CASSLDRGTDTQYF. CDR3 nucleotides: TGCGCCAGCAGCTTGGACAGGGGCACAGATACGCAGTATTTT.

V and J are TRBV7-8 and TRBJ2-3; TRBD2 might be the D (5 bases). The V end lost 4 bases, the J end lost 1 base, and 18 bases lay between the germline ends. From germline, CDR1 is SGHVS and CDR2 FQNEAQ. This CDR3 is built from 17 residues. CDR3 residues: CASSSRTRAEGTDTQYF. CDR3 in DNA: TGTGCCAGCAGCTCCCGGACGAGGGCCGAGGGCACAGATACGCAGTATTTT.

In regard to this clone: Other DNA variants within this sample encode the same CDR3. The rearrangement joins TRBV29-1 to TRBJ2-1; D is unclear. The CDR3 loop spans 12 amino acids. Trimming cost V 1 base and J 9 bases, with 10 bases left between them. Germline V lookup: CDR1 SQVTM, CDR2 ANQGSEA. Here the CDR3 DNA reads TGCAGCGTTGAAGTAACTACGGCTGAGCAGTTCTTC. This translates into CSVEVTTAEQFF.

The chain recombines TRBV30 with TRBJ1-2; maybe TRBD1 (5 bases). In germline, CDR1 is GTSNPN, CDR2 SVGIG (reference sequence). The CDR3 is 13 residues long. V was cut by 3 bases and J by 5 bases, with 13 bases left in between. This chain's CDR3 is CAWRQVPAYGYTF. As DNA, the CDR3 is TGTGCCTGGAGACAGGTACCCGCTTATGGCTACACCTTC.

The chain combines TRBV4-2 with TRBJ2-1, with TRBD2 matching over 11 bases. Trimming cost V 6 bases and J 3 bases; bases outside gene matches: 4. The CDR3 loop spans 15 amino acids. The germline V gene has CDR1 LGHNA and CDR2 YNFKEQ. In DNA form, the CDR3 reads TGTGCCAGCAGGAGGGGACTAGCGGACTACAATGAGCAGTTCTTC. Encoded protein: CASRRGLADYNEQFF.

The chain combines TRBV10-2 with TRBJ1-1; a possible D gene is TRBD1 (5 bases). The V gene lost 6 bases and the J gene lost 6 bases, with 8 bases spanning the gap. CDR1 WSHSY and CDR2 SAAADI come from the germline V gene. This CDR3 region has 11 residues. As DNA, the CDR3 is TGCGCCAGCAGCTGGGGCGCTGAAGCTTTCTTT. This encodes CASSWGAEAFF.